The T cell receptor (beta chain) under discussion was sequenced for a study of shared clonotypes between healthy human individuals. The table lists this clone with a count of one. The CDR3 length is 11 residues. The V end was cut by 2 bases, the J end by 4 bases, with 6 bases between. The germline V gene encodes CDR1 GTSNPN and CDR2 SVGIG (reference sequence). Generated by immunoSEQ multiplex PCR, the TCRdb table keeps only in-frame clones and is missing some. The repertoire holds just over 2,000,000 clones, with over 85% as singletons. This clonotype was obtained from a man younger than 35 in good health. The chain couples TRBV30 to TRBJ2-7; D unresolved. The sequencing input was naive CD4+ T cells sorted from blood. Noted subset: CD45RA+ positively selected. The CDR3 here is CAWSKEYEQYF. The DNA of the CDR3 is TGTGCCTGGAGTAAGGAATACGAGCAGTACTTC.